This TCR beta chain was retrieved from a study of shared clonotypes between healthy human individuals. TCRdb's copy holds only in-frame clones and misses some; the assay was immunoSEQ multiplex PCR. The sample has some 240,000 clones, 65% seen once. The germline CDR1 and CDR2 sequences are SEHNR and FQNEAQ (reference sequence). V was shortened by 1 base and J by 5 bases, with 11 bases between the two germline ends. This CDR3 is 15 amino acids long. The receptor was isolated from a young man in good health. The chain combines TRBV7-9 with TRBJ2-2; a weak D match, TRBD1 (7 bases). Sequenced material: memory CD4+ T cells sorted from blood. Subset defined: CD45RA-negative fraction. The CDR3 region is CASSLVRGRTGELFF. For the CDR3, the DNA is TGTGCCAGCAGCTTAGTCAGGGGGAGGACCGGGGAGCTGTTTTTT.